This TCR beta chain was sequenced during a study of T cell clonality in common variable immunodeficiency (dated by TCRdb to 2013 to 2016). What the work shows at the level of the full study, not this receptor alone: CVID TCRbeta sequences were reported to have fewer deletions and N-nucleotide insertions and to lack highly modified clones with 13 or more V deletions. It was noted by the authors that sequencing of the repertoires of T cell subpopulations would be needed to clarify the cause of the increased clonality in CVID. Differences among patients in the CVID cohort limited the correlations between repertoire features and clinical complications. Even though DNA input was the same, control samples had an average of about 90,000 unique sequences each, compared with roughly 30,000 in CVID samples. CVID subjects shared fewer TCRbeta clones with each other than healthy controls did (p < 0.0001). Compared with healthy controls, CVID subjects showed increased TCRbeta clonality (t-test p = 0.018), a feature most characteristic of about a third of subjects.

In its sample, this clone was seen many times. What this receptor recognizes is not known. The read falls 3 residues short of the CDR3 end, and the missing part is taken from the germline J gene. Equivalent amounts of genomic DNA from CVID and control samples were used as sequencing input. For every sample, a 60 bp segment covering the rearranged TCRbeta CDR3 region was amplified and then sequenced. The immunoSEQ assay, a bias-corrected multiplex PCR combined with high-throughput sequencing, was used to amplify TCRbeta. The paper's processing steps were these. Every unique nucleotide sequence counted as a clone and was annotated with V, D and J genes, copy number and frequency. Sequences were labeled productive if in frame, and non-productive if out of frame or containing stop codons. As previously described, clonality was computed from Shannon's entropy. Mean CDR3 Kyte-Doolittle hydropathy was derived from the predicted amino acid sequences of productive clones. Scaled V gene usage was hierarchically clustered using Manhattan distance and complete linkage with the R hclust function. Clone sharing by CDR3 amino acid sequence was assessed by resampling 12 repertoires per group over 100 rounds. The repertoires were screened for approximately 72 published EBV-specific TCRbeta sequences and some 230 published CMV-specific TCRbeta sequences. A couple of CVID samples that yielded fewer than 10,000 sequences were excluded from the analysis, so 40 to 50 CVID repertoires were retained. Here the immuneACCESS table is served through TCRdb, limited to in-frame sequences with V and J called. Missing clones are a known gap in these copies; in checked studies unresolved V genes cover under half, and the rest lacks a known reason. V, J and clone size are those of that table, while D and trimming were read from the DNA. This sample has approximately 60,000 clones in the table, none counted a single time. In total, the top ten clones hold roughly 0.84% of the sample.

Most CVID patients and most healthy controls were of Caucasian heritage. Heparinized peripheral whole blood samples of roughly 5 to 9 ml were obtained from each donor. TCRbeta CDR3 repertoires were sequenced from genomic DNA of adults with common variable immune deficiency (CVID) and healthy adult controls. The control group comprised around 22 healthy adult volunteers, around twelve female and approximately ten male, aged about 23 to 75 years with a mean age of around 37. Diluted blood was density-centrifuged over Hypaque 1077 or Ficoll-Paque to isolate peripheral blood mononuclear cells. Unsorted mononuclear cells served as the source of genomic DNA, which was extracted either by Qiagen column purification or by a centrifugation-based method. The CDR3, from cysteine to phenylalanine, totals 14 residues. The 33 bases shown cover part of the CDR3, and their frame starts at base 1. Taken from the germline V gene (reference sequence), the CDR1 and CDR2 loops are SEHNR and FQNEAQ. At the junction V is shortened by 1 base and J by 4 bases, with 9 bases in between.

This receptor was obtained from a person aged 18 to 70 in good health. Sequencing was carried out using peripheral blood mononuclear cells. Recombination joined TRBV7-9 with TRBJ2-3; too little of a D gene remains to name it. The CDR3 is CASSLVGWADTQYF. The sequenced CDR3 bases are TGTGCCAGCAGCTTAGTAGGGTGGGCAGATACG. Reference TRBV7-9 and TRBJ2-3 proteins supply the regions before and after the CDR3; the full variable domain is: DTGVSQNPRHKITKRGQNVTFRCDPISEHNRLYWYRQTLGQGPEFLTYFQNEAQLEKSRLLSDRFSAERPKGSFSTLEIQRTEQGDSAMYLCASSLVGWADTQYFGPGTRLTVL.